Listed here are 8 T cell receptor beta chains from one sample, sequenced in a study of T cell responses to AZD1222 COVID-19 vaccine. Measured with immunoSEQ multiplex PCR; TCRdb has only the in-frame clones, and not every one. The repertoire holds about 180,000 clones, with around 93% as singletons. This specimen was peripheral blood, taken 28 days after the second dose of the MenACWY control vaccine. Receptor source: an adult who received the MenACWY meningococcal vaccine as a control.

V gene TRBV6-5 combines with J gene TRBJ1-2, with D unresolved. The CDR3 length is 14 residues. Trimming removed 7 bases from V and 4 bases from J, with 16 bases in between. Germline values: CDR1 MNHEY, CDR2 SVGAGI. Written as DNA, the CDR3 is TGTGCCAGCACCTACGACTCCAGGACCTATGGCTACACCTTC. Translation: CASTYDSRTYGYTF.

The CDR3 region has the DNA TGTGCCAGCAGTGAAGCGACAGGGGGCGCAGATACGCAGTATTTT. Translation gives CASSEATGGADTQYF. The chain has TRBV6-1 and TRBJ2-3; TRBD1 aligns across 10 bases. Germline values: CDR1 MNHNS, CDR2 SASEGT. With V trimmed by 0 bases and J by 4 bases, 1 base remained unmatched. The CDR3 is 15 residues long.

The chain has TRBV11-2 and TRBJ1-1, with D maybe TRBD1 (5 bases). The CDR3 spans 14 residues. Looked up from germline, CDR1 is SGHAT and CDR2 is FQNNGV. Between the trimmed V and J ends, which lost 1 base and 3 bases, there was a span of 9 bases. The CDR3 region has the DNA TGTGCCAGCAGCTTAGTGGCGGGGGACACTGAAGCTTTCTTT. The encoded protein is CASSLVAGDTEAFF.

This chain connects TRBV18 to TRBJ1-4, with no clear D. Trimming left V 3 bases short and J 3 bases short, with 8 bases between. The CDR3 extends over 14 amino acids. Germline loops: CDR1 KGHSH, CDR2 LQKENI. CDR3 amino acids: CASSPGGANEKLFF. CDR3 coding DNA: TGTGCCAGCTCACCCGGTGGGGCTAATGAAAAACTGTTTTTT.

The CDR3 spells CASSPQGGPTEAFF. The CDR3, as DNA: TGTGCCAGCAGCCCACAGGGAGGGCCCACTGAAGCTTTCTTT. The chain recombines TRBV3-1 (or the pseudogene TRBV3-2) with TRBJ1-1, with D possibly matching TRBD1 (6 bases). Germline loops: CDR1 LGHDT, CDR2 YNNKEL (reference sequence). The CDR3 extends over 14 amino acids. V dropped 4 bases and J dropped 4 bases, with 13 bases sitting between them.

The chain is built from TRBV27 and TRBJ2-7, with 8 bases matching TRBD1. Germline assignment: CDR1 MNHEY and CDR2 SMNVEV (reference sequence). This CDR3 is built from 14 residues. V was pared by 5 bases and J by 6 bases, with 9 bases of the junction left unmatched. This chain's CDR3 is CASSDGQGLGEQYF. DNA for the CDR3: TGTGCCAGCAGTGATGGACAGGGCTTGGGCGAGCAGTACTTC.

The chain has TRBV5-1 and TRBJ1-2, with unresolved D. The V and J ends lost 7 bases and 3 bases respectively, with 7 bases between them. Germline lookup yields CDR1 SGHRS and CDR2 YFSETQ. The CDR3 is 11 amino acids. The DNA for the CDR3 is TGCGCCAGCGCCACGGACTATGGCTACACCTTC. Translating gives CASATDYGYTF.

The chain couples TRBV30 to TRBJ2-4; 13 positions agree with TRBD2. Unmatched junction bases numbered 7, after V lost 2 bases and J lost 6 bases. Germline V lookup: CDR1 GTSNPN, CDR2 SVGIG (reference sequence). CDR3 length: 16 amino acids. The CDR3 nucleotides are TGTGCCTGGAGTCCACTAGCGGGGGGGCCGGGAAACATTCAGTACTTC. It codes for CAWSPLAGGPGNIQYF.